Given below is one T cell receptor beta chain in context. This table comes from immunoSEQ multiplex PCR, and its TCRdb copy is limited to in-frame clones, with some not included. The data hold approximately 49,000 clones, with over 80% observed a single time. The CDR3 covers 15 residues. Germline V gives CDR1 SGHRS, CDR2 YFSETQ. The ends were cut back, 1 base at V and 10 bases at J, with 18 bases in the middle. The data are from a study of T cell changes during pregnancy in multiple sclerosis. This TCR was sampled from a female donor in good health, enrolled as a control in a pregnancy study. Sequenced here: CD4+ T cells from peripheral blood mononuclear cells, sampled in the second trimester of pregnancy. The V and J genes are TRBV5-1 and TRBJ2-1; possibly TRBD1 for D (5 bases). This CDR3 is CASSLNRGRGTEQFF. DNA of the CDR3: TGCGCCAGCAGCTTGAATAGGGGAAGAGGAACCGAGCAGTTCTTC.